This T cell receptor (beta chain) was captured in a study of T cell repertoires in cytomegalovirus infection. Study details: CMV epitopes that were recently identified and HLA-C-restricted were used alongside well-studied HLA-B-restricted ones. Indicated by public TCR beta signatures were CMV infection and matching HLA type. Points from the study as a whole: HLA-C-restricted CMV-specific TCR beta clonotypes prevailed in the ex vivo response. Based on cumulative public TCR beta family frequency, carriers of CMV plus the relevant HLA were identified.

This clonotype was detected only a few times. Its matching antigen is unknown. CDR1 is MGHRA, CDR2 YSYEKL, per germline. Trimming took 0 bases from V and 6 from J, leaving 10 bases between them. The CDR3 loop spans 14 amino acids. Via MiXCR, TCRdb re-called the reads, giving one row per CDR3 protein. The data contain about 920,000 distinct CDR3 sequences, about a third of them seen just once; the ten biggest clones take up about an eighth. This sequence was found in a human donor in good health (CMV status not recorded). Some clones in this sample may be carry-over from other donors' samples. The rearrangement uses TRBV4-1 and TRBJ2-3; D not resolved. Material: cultured CD8+ T cells from PBMCs, obtained from culture after CMV antigen stimulation. CDR3 DNA sequence: TGCGCCAGCAGCCAAGAGGACCTCATGGATACGCAGTATTTT. Encoded protein: CASSQEDLMDTQYF.